Listed below are T cell receptor beta chains from one sample, sequenced in a study of blood T cell repertoires in COVID-19. Method: immunoSEQ multiplex PCR; TCRdb's copy keeps in-frame clones and lacks some. This sample has roughly 400,000 clones, with 85% to 90% found just once. Sequenced material: PBMCs or T cells enriched from blood (not recorded which). These receptors were obtained from a woman in her forties or fifties who had recovered from COVID-19. Both conserved end residues are part of each CDR3. D genes are given only for firm matches. A clone size is listed for some rows: how often the clone was seen (once, few, many), or a class if it is expanded.

v_call	clone_size	j_call	d_call	cdr3_nt	cdr3_aa
TRBV7-2	NA	TRBJ1-2	TRBD1	TGTGCCAGCAGCCCTCAGAGGGGGCCTAACTATGGCTACACCTTC	CASSPQRGPNYGYTF
TRBV7-9	NA	TRBJ2-3	NA	TGTGCCAGCAGCTTTTCACAGGAAAACACAGATACGCAGTATTTT	CASSFSQENTDTQYF
TRBV19	NA	TRBJ1-4	TRBD1	TGTGCCAGTAGTCCCCGAGGGGACAGGGCTAATGAAAAACTGTTTTTT	CASSPRGDRANEKLFF
TRBV11-2	NA	TRBJ2-7	TRBD2	TGTGCCAGCAGCTCCGTCGTAGCGGGGGCCTACGAGCAGTACTTC	CASSSVVAGAYEQYF
TRBV11-3	NA	TRBJ2-1	NA	TGTGCCAGCAGCTTAGATGGGGGCACGTACAATGAGCAGTTCTTC	CASSLDGGTYNEQFF
TRBV4-2	NA	TRBJ1-5	NA	TGTGCCAGCAGCCAAGTGCACAGTCCCAATCAGCCCCAGCATTTT	CASSQVHSPNQPQHF
TRBV10-3	NA	TRBJ1-5	NA	TGTGCCATCAGTGACGGGGATCAGCCCCAGCATTTT	CAISDGDQPQHF
TRBV5-1	NA	TRBJ2-7	NA	TGCGCCAGCAGCTCAAACCTCGGCTCGGAGACCAGCTCCTACGAGCAGTACTTC	CASSSNLGSETSSYEQYF
TRBV7-2	NA	TRBJ2-7	NA	TGTGCCAGCAGCTTTCAGCGGACCAGCTCCTACGAGCAGTACTTC	CASSFQRTSSYEQYF
TRBV2	NA	TRBJ2-7	NA	TGTGCCAGCAGTGAAGCTTGGGGAGGAGACTACGAGCAGTACTTC	CASSEAWGGDYEQYF
TRBV5-1	NA	TRBJ2-3	NA	TGCGCCAGCAGCTTGGTTGGGGGGATGGATACGCAGTATTTT	CASSLVGGMDTQYF
TRBV15	NA	TRBJ1-1	NA	TGTGCCACCAGCAGGGGGGGTATGGCCCACACTGAAGCTTTCTTT	CATSRGGMAHTEAFF
TRBV2	NA	TRBJ2-5	TRBD2	TGTGCCAGCATCGGGACTAGCCGTGGGAAGTGGGGCCAAGAGACCCAGTACTTC	CASIGTSRGKWGQETQYF
TRBV4-2	once	TRBJ1-4	NA	TGTGCCAGCAGCCAGTGGGCGGGGGAGAATGAAAAACTGTTTTTT	CASSQWAGENEKLFF
TRBV5-5	NA	TRBJ2-1	TRBD1	TGTGCCAGCAGCTTATTCGCCCGGGACAGGGCGAGCAATGAGCAGTTCTTC	CASSLFARDRASNEQFF
TRBV10-3	NA	TRBJ1-6	NA	TGTGCCATCAGTGAGGGGCTCGGTAATTCACCCCTCCACTTT	CAISEGLGNSPLHF
TRBV7-2	NA	TRBJ2-3	NA	TGTGCCAGCAGCTTCGGACTTCTGAATGGGATGCAGTATTTT	CASSFGLLNGMQYF
TRBV30	NA	TRBJ2-3	NA	TGTGCCTGGAGCCGTGGACAAGTGGGGCAGTATTTT	CAWSRGQVGQYF
TRBV25-1	NA	TRBJ2-1	NA	TGTGCCAGCAGTGAAACTAGCCGGTCCTACAATGAGCAGTTCTTC	CASSETSRSYNEQFF
TRBV5-1	NA	TRBJ2-5	TRBD1	TGCGCCAGCAGCTCCCGGTCGACAGGGGGTGCAGAGACCCAGTACTTC	CASSSRSTGGAETQYF
TRBV7-2	NA	TRBJ2-2	NA	TGTGCCAGCAGCCTTTTCGTCGGGGCGAACACCGGGGAGCTGTTTTTT	CASSLFVGANTGELFF
TRBV18	NA	TRBJ1-1	NA	TGTGCCAGCTCTTCGGAGATAGGAGGTAACACTGAAGCTTTCTTT	CASSSEIGGNTEAFF
TRBV9	NA	TRBJ1-1	NA	TGTGCCAGCAGCGTAGATTTCAGGAACACTGAAGCTTTCTTT	CASSVDFRNTEAFF
TRBV6-5	NA	TRBJ1-1	NA	TGTGCCAGCATTACGGACAGTTTGAACACTGAAGCTTTCTTT	CASITDSLNTEAFF
TRBV19	NA	TRBJ1-2	NA	TGTGCCAGTAAACAACAGCCCTATGGCTACACCTTC	CASKQQPYGYTF
TRBV30	NA	TRBJ1-1	NA	TGTGCCTGGACGCGGTCCACGGGAGCTTTCTTT	CAWTRSTGAFF
TRBV4-3	NA	TRBJ1-1	NA	TGCGCCAGCAGCCAATTCTTTATCGCGGAGGCCTCTAGAGCTTTCTTT	CASSQFFIAEASRAFF
TRBV24-1	NA	TRBJ2-1	NA	TGTGCCACCAGTGACCCAATAGCTGGCGAGCAGTTCTTC	CATSDPIAGEQFF
TRBV11-2	NA	TRBJ2-1	NA	TGTGCCAGCAGCTTAGCAGAAGTTCTCTCCTACAATGAGCAGTTCTTC	CASSLAEVLSYNEQFF
TRBV28	NA	TRBJ1-3	TRBD1	TGTGCCAGCAGTGGCGGGACAGGGGGCGGATATGGAAACACCATATATTTT	CASSGGTGGGYGNTIYF
TRBV10-3	NA	TRBJ2-3	TRBD2	TGTGCCATCAGCCCCAGATCTAGCGGGGCTAACACAGATACGCAGTATTTT	CAISPRSSGANTDTQYF
TRBV2	NA	TRBJ1-2	NA	TGTGCCAGCAGTGAGGTGGCGGCGAACTATGGCTACACCTTC	CASSEVAANYGYTF
TRBV5-1	NA	TRBJ2-2	TRBD1	TGCGCCAGCAGCCGAACTACATTAGACAGGGACGCCGGGGAGCTGTTTTTT	CASSRTTLDRDAGELFF
TRBV6-2/TRBV6-3	NA	TRBJ1-4	NA	TGTGCCAGCAGTTACCCTACAGAAGGGGTAGCTAATGAAAAACTGTTTTTT	CASSYPTEGVANEKLFF
TRBV6-2/TRBV6-3	once	TRBJ1-1	NA	TGTGCCAGCAGTAGGGAAAGAGGGACTGAAGCTTTCTTT	CASSRERGTEAFF
TRBV7-6	NA	TRBJ1-1	NA	TGTGCCAGCAGCTCCGGACAGTCCTTAGCGGGCACTGAAGCTTTCTTT	CASSSGQSLAGTEAFF
TRBV14	NA	TRBJ1-2	TRBD1	TGTGCCAGCAGCTCTGGACAGGGGTTTATTGGCTACACCTTC	CASSSGQGFIGYTF
TRBV6-5	NA	TRBJ1-6	TRBD1	TGTGCCAGCAGTTGGGACAGGGCCTCACCCCTCCACTTT	CASSWDRASPLHF
TRBV2	NA	TRBJ2-6	TRBD1	TGTGCCAGCACTGGGACAGAGGCCCTACTCTCCGGGGCCAACGTCCTGACTTTC	CASTGTEALLSGANVLTF
TRBV7-6	NA	TRBJ2-1	TRBD1	TGTGCCAGCAGCTTAGACGCAGGGGGCATTTACAATGAGCAGTTCTTC	CASSLDAGGIYNEQFF
TRBV7-2	NA	TRBJ1-2	TRBD1	TGTGCCAGCAGCCAAAACCGGGACAGGGCTTCTAACTATGGCTACACCTTC	CASSQNRDRASNYGYTF
TRBV19	few	TRBJ2-1	TRBD1	TGTGCCAGTAGTCCTAGACAGGGCTTAAATGAGCAGTTCTTC	CASSPRQGLNEQFF
TRBV6-4	NA	TRBJ1-2	NA	TGTGCCAGCAGCCCGCGCGGAGGCAACTATGGCTACACCTTC	CASSPRGGNYGYTF
TRBV29-1	NA	TRBJ1-2	NA	TGCAGCGTTGAAGAGCAGGTTATACTTGGCTACACCTTC	CSVEEQVILGYTF
TRBV30	NA	TRBJ1-2	NA	TGTGCCTGGTGGTTTGGGGGACTCTATGGCTACACCTTC	CAWWFGGLYGYTF
TRBV10-3	NA	TRBJ1-6	NA	TGTGCCACCAGAAGCCCCAGGGGATCCTATAATTCACCCCTCCACTTT	CATRSPRGSYNSPLHF
TRBV5-4	NA	TRBJ1-3	NA	TGTGCCAGCAGCCCGGGCCAGGGGGGAAACACCATATATTTT	CASSPGQGGNTIYF
TRBV7-2	NA	TRBJ2-1	NA	TGTGCCAGCAGCTTAGTGGTAGCGGCCGCCTACAATGAGCAGTTCTTC	CASSLVVAAAYNEQFF
TRBV9	NA	TRBJ2-3	NA	TGTGCCAGCAGCGTAGCTTCGGGGGCAGATACGCAGTATTTT	CASSVASGADTQYF
TRBV6-5	NA	TRBJ2-2	TRBD2	TGTGCCAGCAGGCTTAGCGGGGGGCTTACCGGGGAGCTGTTTTTT	CASRLSGGLTGELFF
TRBV28	NA	TRBJ1-2	NA	TGTGCCAGCACCTTGACGGGTAGCTTTAACTATGGCTACACCTTC	CASTLTGSFNYGYTF
TRBV15	NA	TRBJ1-3	TRBD1	TGTGCCACCAGCAGAGTTTGGGACAGGGGATTCTCTGGAAACACCATATATTTT	CATSRVWDRGFSGNTIYF
TRBV7-9	NA	TRBJ1-2	TRBD1	TGTGCCAGCAGCAGATTGACAGGGGGCATTACTAACTATGGCTACACCTTC	CASSRLTGGITNYGYTF
TRBV7-2	NA	TRBJ1-6	NA	TGTGCCAGCAGCTTAGCGCACCTAGATTCACCCCTCCACTTT	CASSLAHLDSPLHF
TRBV13	NA	TRBJ2-7	TRBD1	TGTGCCAGCAGTAGAGGACAGGCTTACGAGCAGTACTTC	CASSRGQAYEQYF